The 24 T cell receptor beta chains presented below share a single source sample, sequenced in a study of cytomegalovirus exposure and HLA in healthy donors. Primers for the PCR totalled 60 Vbeta and 13 Jbeta. Profiling relied on immunoSEQ multiplex PCR, and the TCRdb table lists in-frame clones only, not all of them. This sample yields roughly 200,000 clones, of which about 85% are seen a single time; approximately 1.1% belongs to the top ten. The sequenced sample consisted of PBMCs. The receptors were gathered from a boy between 2 and 15 years old in good health and CMV-seronegative.

In regard to this clone: The junction and the germline gene differ at one end; a read error may be behind it. J is TRBJ2-7 and V is TRBV6-1; TRBD1 aligns across 9 bases. The CDR3 is made up of 14 amino acids. CDR1 and CDR2 (germline): MNHNS, SASEGT. CDR3 protein: CASSEGDRDYGQYF. The CDR3 region has the DNA TGTGCCAGCAGTGAAGGGGACAGGGATTACGGGCAGTACTTC.

J is TRBJ1-1 and V is TRBV29-1; TRBD1 might be the D (6 bases). Per the germline V gene, CDR1 is SQVTM and CDR2 is ANQGSEA. This CDR3 spans 13 amino acids. Trimming shortened V by 6 bases and J by 2 bases, and 13 bases separated the two germline ends. The CDR3 region has the DNA TGCAGCGTCGCGAAACAGGGAAACACTGAAGCTTTCTTT. This sequence encodes CSVAKQGNTEAFF. The whole variable domain, filled in from reference TRBV29-1 and TRBJ1-1, reads SAVISQKPSRDICQRGTSLTIQCQVDSQVTMMFWYRQQPGQSLTLIATANQGSEATYESGFVIDKFPISRPNLTFSTLTVSNMSPEDSSIYLCSVAKQGNTEAFFGQGTRLTVV.

The chain combines TRBV2 with TRBJ2-7; the match to TRBD1 covers 8 bases. The CDR3 spans 14 residues. Trimming cost V 2 bases and J 3 bases; bases outside gene matches: 3. Germline-derived CDR1 and CDR2 are SNHLY and FYNNEI. The CDR3 DNA reads as TGTGCCAGCAGTGAACAGGGGGCTTACTACGAGCAGTACTTC. Its translation: CASSEQGAYYEQYF.

The genes are TRBV4-1 and TRBJ2-1; 14 positions match TRBD2. CDR1 and CDR2 (germline): MGHRA, YSYEKL. V lost 8 bases and J lost 6; bases outside the gene matches: 15. The CDR3 covers 18 residues. The CDR3 here is CASGETSGGAVGTNEQFF. The CDR3 region has the DNA TGCGCCAGCGGGGAGACTAGCGGGGGGGCCGTAGGCACCAATGAGCAGTTCTTC.

A few counts support this clone. The gene calls are TRBV5-1 and TRBJ1-6, with D maybe TRBD1 (6 bases). The CDR3 runs 15 residues. V lost 3 bases, J lost 5 bases, and 12 bases lay in between. CDR1 is SGHRS and CDR2 is YFSETQ in the germline V gene. CDR3 coding DNA: TGCGCCAGCAGCTGGGGGGGGGCGAATAATTCACCCCTCCACTTT. This codes for CASSWGGANNSPLHF.

This clone was seen a single time. The chain employs TRBV6-6 and TRBJ2-3, with 8 bases fitting TRBD2. Trimming at V came to 6 bases and at J to 3 bases, leaving 8 bases not matched to a gene. The CDR3 loop spans 15 amino acids. Germline V gives CDR1 MNHNY, CDR2 SVGAGI (reference sequence). The CDR3 sequence: CASRPAGGVTDTQYF. The CDR3 nucleotides read TGTGCCAGCAGACCCGCGGGGGGTGTGACAGATACGCAGTATTTT.

The chain carries TRBV18 and TRBJ2-7; D uncertain. CDR1 and CDR2 (germline): KGHSH, LQKENI. V was pared by 6 bases and J by 3 bases, with 9 bases between. The CDR3 has 12 residues. The CDR3, as DNA: TGTGCCAGCTCGGGTGAGGACTACGAGCAGTACTTC. It translates to CASSGEDYEQYF.

The chain joins TRBV19 to TRBJ1-5; TRBD1 matches at 8 bases. Germline CDR1 reads LNHDA; CDR2 reads SQIVND (reference sequence). The length of the CDR3 is 14 residues. With V trimmed by 6 bases and J by 5 bases, 6 bases remained unmatched. The CDR3 is CASSRTGMYQPQHF. The CDR3, as DNA: TGTGCCAGTAGCCGGACAGGGATGTATCAGCCCCAGCATTTT.

The table lists this clone with a few counts. The chain carries TRBV5-1 and TRBJ2-1; D unresolved. This CDR3 has 15 amino acids. Between the trimmed V and J ends, which lost 4 bases and 5 bases, there was a span of 16 bases. Germline values: CDR1 SGHRS, CDR2 YFSETQ. The CDR3: CASSPTSSANNEQFF. CDR3 nucleotides: TGCGCCAGCAGCCCTACAAGCAGCGCTAACAATGAGCAGTTCTTC.

V is TRBV2 and J is TRBJ2-1; 8 positions agree with TRBD2. Trimming removed 10 bases from V and 0 bases from J; junction bases left unmatched: 2. The CDR3 length is 13 residues. Germline V gene data show CDR1 as SNHLY and CDR2 as FYNNEI. The CDR3 here is CAISGSSYNEQFF. The CDR3 region has the DNA TGTGCCATCAGCGGGAGCTCCTACAATGAGCAGTTCTTC.

The chain is built from TRBV10-3 and TRBJ2-7, with 9 bases aligning to TRBD1. CDR1 and CDR2 (germline): ENHRY, SYGVKD. The CDR3 totals 13 residues. V lost 11 bases and J lost 5; bases outside the gene matches: 10. For the CDR3, the DNA is TGTGCCGCCCGCGGGACAGGGATCGACGAGCAGTACTTC. Translated, it gives CAARGTGIDEQYF.

The chain uses TRBV5-5 and TRBJ2-7; maybe TRBD1 (6 bases). CDR1 is SGHKS and CDR2 is YYEKEE in the germline V gene (reference sequence). There are 16 residues in the CDR3. V shed 2 bases and J shed 3 bases, with 18 bases lying between them. The CDR3 is CASSFFMDSPIYEQYF. CDR3 in DNA: TGTGCCAGCAGCTTTTTTATGGACAGCCCGATCTACGAGCAGTACTTC.

The chain links TRBV2 to TRBJ2-1; TRBD1 matches at 11 bases. CDR3 length: 16 amino acids. The germline V gene has CDR1 SNHLY and CDR2 FYNNEI. V was pared by 6 bases and J by 0 bases, with 4 bases of the junction left unmatched. CDR3 region: CASRWGQGGSYNEQFF. The CDR3 coding sequence is TGTGCCAGCAGGTGGGGACAGGGGGGCTCCTACAATGAGCAGTTCTTC.

The V gene is TRBV6-5, the J gene TRBJ2-3, with TRBD2 identical over 7 bases. The CDR3 spans 15 residues. From germline, CDR1 is MNHEY and CDR2 SVGAGI. Germline trimming cut 5 bases from V and 2 bases from J; bases unmatched to any gene: 7. In nucleotides, the CDR3 is TGTGCCAGCAGTGGTCTAGCGGCTTCCACAGATACGCAGTATTTT. It codes for CASSGLAASTDTQYF.

This chain connects TRBV19 to TRBJ1-4; D is perhaps TRBD1 (6 bases). CDR1 is LNHDA and CDR2 is SQIVND in the germline V gene (reference sequence). V was cut by 10 bases and J by 0 bases, with 15 bases left in between. The CDR3 runs 15 residues. In DNA, the CDR3 is TGTGCCACTACCGGGACATCAACAACTAATGAAAAACTGTTTTTT. It specifies CATTGTSTTNEKLFF.

This chain uses TRBV14 with TRBJ2-5, with TRBD2 identical over 7 bases. Germline values: CDR1 SGHDN, CDR2 FVKESK. The CDR3 has 15 residues. V was pared by 4 bases and J by 1 base, with 6 bases of the junction left unmatched. CDR3 nucleotide sequence: TGTGCCAGCAGCCGATTAGCGGGCCGCCAAGAGACCCAGTACTTC. Amino acid sequence: CASSRLAGRQETQYF.

This chain joins TRBV7-9 and TRBJ2-7, with 11 nucleotides matching TRBD2. The CDR3 loop spans 14 amino acids. After removal of 2 bases from V and 7 bases from J, the junction contained 4 bases not matched to a gene. The germline gives CDR1 SEHNR, CDR2 FQNEAQ (reference sequence). CDR3 sequence (DNA): TGTGCCAGCAGCTTATCGGGACTAGCGGTTGAGCAGTACTTC. This sequence encodes CASSLSGLAVEQYF.

The V gene is TRBV5-1, the J gene TRBJ1-5; 10 bases fit TRBD1. The CDR3 extends over 15 amino acids. Germline V gene lookup returns CDR1 SGHRS and CDR2 YFSETQ. The V and J ends lost 4 bases and 1 base, in that order; junction bases with no gene match: 2. CDR3 sequence: CASSTGQGSNQPQHF. CDR3 in DNA: TGCGCCAGCAGCACGGGACAGGGGAGCAATCAGCCCCAGCATTTT.

The chain employs TRBV6-5 and TRBJ1-3, with TRBD1 matching over 7 bases. Germline CDR1 reads MNHEY; CDR2 reads SVGAGI. The CDR3 contains 16 residues. Losses at the gene ends were 3 bases for V and 9 bases for J; bases not matched to a gene: 14. The CDR3 region is CASSYGRQGGLGTIYF. CDR3 in DNA: TGTGCCAGCAGTTATGGTCGACAGGGAGGTCTTGGCACCATATATTTT.

This clone was observed once. CDR3 sequence: CASSGDLGYGYTF. The DNA of the CDR3 is TGTGCCAGCTCGGGGGATCTCGGCTATGGCTACACCTTC. The chain combines TRBV14 with TRBJ1-2; possibly TRBD1 for D (5 bases). CDR3 length: 13 amino acids. Trimming cost V 8 bases and J 4 bases, with 14 bases left between them. CDR1 SGHDN and CDR2 FVKESK come from the germline V gene.

The J gene is TRBJ2-5, the V gene TRBV2; perhaps TRBD2 as D (5 bases). Germline V gives CDR1 SNHLY, CDR2 FYNNEI. This CDR3 region has 14 residues. V was clipped by 4 bases and J by 1 base, with 10 bases between them. As DNA, the CDR3 is TGTGCCAGCAGTGGACTATTAGCCCAAGAGACCCAGTACTTC. Residues: CASSGLLAQETQYF.

This chain joins TRBV18 and TRBJ2-7; maybe TRBD1 (6 bases). Germline CDR1 reads KGHSH; CDR2 reads LQKENI. This CDR3 region has 14 residues. The V end lost 4 bases, the J end lost 0 bases, and 10 bases lay between the germline ends. CDR3 protein: CASSHETGSYEQYF. Written as DNA, the CDR3 is TGTGCCAGCTCACACGAGACAGGCTCCTACGAGCAGTACTTC.

The gene calls are TRBV5-1 and TRBJ2-1, with a weak D call TRBD1 (6 bases). V gave up 0 bases and J gave up 10 bases, with 20 bases separating them. The CDR3 totals 16 residues. The V gene's germline CDR1 is SGHRS and CDR2 YFSETQ. The CDR3 sequence: CASSLGLGGRLLEQFF. In DNA form, the CDR3 reads TGCGCCAGCAGCTTGGGCCTAGGGGGAAGGCTTTTAGAGCAGTTCTTC.

The sample holds a few counts of this clone. The chain uses TRBV6-1 and TRBJ2-6; TRBD2 is a possible D gene (5 bases). The CDR3 contains 13 residues. Trimming cost V 6 bases and J 7 bases, with 10 bases left between them. From germline, CDR1 is MNHNS and CDR2 SASEGT. The DNA of the CDR3 is TGTGCCAGCAGAGGACCGGGAGCCAACGTCCTGACTTTC. This gives the protein CASRGPGANVLTF.